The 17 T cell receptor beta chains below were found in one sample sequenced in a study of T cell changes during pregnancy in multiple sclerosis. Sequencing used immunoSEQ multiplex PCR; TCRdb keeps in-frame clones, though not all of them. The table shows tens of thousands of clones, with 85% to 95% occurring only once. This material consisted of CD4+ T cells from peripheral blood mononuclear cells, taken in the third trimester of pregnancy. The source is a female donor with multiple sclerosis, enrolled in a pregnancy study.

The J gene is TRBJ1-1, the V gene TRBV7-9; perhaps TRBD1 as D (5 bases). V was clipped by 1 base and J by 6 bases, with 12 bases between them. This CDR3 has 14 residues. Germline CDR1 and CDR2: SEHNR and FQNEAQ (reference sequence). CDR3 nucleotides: TGTGCCAGCAGCTTAGATTACGGGGGTGCTGAAGCTTTCTTT. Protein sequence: CASSLDYGGAEAFF.

In DNA form, the CDR3 reads TGTGCCAGCAGCTTAATCTCCGGGGAAGCTTTCTTT. Encoded protein: CASSLISGEAFF. This chain connects TRBV7-6 to TRBJ1-1; D is unresolved. This CDR3 spans 12 amino acids. V dropped 2 bases and J dropped 8 bases, with 9 bases sitting between them. Germline V gives CDR1 SGHVS, CDR2 FNYEAQ.

The CDR3 spells CASSIRLDLPEQYF. As DNA, the CDR3 is TGTGCCAGTAGTATTCGACTAGATTTACCCGAGCAGTACTTC. The chain employs TRBV19 and TRBJ2-7, with TRBD2 as a possible D gene (6 bases). Trimming removed 3 bases at V and 6 bases at J, with 15 bases between. CDR1 is LNHDA and CDR2 is SQIVND in the germline V gene (reference sequence). The CDR3 has 14 amino acids.

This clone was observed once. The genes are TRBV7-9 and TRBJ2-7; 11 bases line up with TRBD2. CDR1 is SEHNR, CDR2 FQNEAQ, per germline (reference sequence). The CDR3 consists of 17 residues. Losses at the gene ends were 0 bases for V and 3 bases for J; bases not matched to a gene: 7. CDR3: CASSLASGRASDYEQYF. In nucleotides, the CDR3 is TGTGCCAGCAGCTTAGCTAGCGGGAGGGCCTCGGACTACGAGCAGTACTTC.

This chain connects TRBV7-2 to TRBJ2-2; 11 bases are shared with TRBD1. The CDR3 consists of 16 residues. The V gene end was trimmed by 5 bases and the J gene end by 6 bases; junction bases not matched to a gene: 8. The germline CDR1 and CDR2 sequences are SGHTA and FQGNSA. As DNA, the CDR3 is TGTGCCAGCAGCCGCGGGACAGGGGGATTAGCCGGGGAGCTGTTTTTT. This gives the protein CASSRGTGGLAGELFF.

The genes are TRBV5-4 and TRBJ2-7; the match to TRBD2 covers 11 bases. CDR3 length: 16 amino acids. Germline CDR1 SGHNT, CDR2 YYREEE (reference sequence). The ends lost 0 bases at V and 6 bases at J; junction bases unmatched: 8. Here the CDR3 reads CASSLGLAGPRGEQYF. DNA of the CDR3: TGTGCCAGCAGCTTGGGACTAGCGGGGCCACGGGGCGAGCAGTACTTC. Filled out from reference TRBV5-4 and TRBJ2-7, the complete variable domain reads ETGVTQSPTHLIKTRGQQVTLRCSSQSGHNTVSWYQQALGQGPQFIFQYYREEENGRGNFPPRFSGLQFPNYSSELNVNALELDDSALYLCASSLGLAGPRGEQYFGPGTRLTVT.

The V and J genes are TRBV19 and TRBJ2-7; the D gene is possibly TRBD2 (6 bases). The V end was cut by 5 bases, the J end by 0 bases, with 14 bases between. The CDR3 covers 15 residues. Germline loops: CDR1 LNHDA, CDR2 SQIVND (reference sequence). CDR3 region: CASSSTSRSSYEQYF. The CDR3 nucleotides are TGTGCCAGTAGTTCCACTAGCCGTAGCTCCTACGAGCAGTACTTC.

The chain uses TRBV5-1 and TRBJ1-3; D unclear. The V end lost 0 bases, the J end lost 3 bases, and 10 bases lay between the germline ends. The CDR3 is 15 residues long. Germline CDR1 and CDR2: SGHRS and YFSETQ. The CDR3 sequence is CASSLAGVGGNTIYF. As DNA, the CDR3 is TGCGCCAGCAGCTTGGCCGGGGTCGGTGGAAACACCATATATTTT. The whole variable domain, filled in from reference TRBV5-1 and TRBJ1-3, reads KAGVTQTPRYLIKTRGQQVTLSCSPISGHRSVSWYQQTPGQGLQFLFEYFSETQRNKGNFPGRFSGRQFSNSRSEMNVSTLELGDSALYLCASSLAGVGGNTIYFGEGSWLTVV.

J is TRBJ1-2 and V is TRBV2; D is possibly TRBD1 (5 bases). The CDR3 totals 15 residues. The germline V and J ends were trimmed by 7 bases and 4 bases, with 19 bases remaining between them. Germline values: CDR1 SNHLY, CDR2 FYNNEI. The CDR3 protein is CASTRPGHGAYGYTF. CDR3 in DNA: TGTGCCAGCACCCGCCCAGGGCACGGAGCCTATGGCTACACCTTC.

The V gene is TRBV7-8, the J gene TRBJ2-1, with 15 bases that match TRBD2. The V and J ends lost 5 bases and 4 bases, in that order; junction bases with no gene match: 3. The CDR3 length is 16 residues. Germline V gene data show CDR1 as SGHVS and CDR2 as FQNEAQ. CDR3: CASSRTSGGVYNEQFF. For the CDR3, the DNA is TGTGCCAGCAGCCGGACTAGCGGGGGGGTTTACAATGAGCAGTTCTTC.

Here the CDR3 reads CASSLGGGRSSYNEQFF. The CDR3 DNA reads TGTGCCAGCAGCTTAGGGGGAGGGCGGAGCTCCTACAATGAGCAGTTCTTC. The chain combines TRBV11-3 with TRBJ2-1, with 7 nucleotides matching TRBD2. V lost 1 base and J lost 0; bases outside the gene matches: 6. This CDR3 comprises 17 residues. Germline V gene lookup returns CDR1 SGHNT and CDR2 YENEEA.

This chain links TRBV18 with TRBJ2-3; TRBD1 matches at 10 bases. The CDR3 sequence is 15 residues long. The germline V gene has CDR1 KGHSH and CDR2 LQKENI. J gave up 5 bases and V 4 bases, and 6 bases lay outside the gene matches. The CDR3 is CASSRRQGARDTQYF. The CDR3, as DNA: TGTGCCAGCTCACGCAGACAGGGGGCAAGAGATACGCAGTATTTT.

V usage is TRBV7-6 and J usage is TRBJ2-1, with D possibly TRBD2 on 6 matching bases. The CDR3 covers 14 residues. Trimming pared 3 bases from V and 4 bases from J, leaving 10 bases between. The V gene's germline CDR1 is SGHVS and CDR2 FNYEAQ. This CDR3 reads CASSLRGEYNEQFF. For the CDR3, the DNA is TGTGCCAGCAGCTTGCGGGGAGAATACAATGAGCAGTTCTTC.

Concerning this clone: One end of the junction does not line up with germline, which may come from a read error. CDR3 region: CASSMEGIQYF. In DNA form, the CDR3 reads TGTGCAAGTAGTATGGAGGGCATTCAGTACTTC. This sequence joins TRBV19 and TRBJ2-4, with a weak D call TRBD2 (6 bases). The CDR3 extends over 11 amino acids. Germline V gene lookup returns CDR1 LNHDA and CDR2 SQIVND (reference sequence).

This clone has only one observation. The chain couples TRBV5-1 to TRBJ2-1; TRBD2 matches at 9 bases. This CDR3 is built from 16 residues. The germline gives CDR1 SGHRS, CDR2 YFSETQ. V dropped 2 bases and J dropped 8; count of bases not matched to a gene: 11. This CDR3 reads CASSLPTGTSRDEQFF. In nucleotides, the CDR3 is TGCGCCAGCAGCTTACCCACCGGGACTAGCAGGGATGAGCAGTTCTTC. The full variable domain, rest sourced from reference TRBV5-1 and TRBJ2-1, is KAGVTQTPRYLIKTRGQQVTLSCSPISGHRSVSWYQQTPGQGLQFLFEYFSETQRNKGNFPGRFSGRQFSNSRSEMNVSTLELGDSALYLCASSLPTGTSRDEQFFGPGTRLTVL.

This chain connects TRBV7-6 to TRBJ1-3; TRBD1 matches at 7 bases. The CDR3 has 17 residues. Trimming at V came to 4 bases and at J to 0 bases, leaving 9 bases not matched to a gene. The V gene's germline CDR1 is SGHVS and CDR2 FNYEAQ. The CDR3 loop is CASSSRDSFFSGNTIYF. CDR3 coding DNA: TGTGCCAGCAGCTCGAGGGACAGTTTTTTCTCTGGAAACACCATATATTTT.

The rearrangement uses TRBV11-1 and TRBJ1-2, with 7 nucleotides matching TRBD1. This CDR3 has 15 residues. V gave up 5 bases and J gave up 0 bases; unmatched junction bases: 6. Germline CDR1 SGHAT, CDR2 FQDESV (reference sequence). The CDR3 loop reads CASSAWDSPNYGYTF. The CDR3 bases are TGTGCCAGCAGCGCATGGGACAGCCCTAACTATGGCTACACCTTC.